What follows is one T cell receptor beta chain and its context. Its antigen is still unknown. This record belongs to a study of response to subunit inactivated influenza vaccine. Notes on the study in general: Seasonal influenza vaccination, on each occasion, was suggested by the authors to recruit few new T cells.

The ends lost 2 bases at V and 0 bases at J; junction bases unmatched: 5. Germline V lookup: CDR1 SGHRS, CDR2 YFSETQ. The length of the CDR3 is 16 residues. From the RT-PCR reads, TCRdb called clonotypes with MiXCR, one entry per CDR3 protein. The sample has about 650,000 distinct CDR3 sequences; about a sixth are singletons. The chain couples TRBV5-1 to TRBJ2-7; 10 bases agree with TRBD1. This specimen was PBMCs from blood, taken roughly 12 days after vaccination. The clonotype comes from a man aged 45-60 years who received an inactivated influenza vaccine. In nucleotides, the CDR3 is TGCGCCAGCAGCTTACCAGGACAGGGGGTCTCCTACGAGCAGTACTTC. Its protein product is CASSLPGQGVSYEQYF.